Each of the 7 T cell receptor beta chains below was sequenced from the same sample in a study of CD4+ T cells in melanoma. Some clones are missing from TCRdb's copy, which holds only in-frame ones; the method was immunoSEQ multiplex PCR. Here the sample spans fewer than 150,000 clones, around 90% being singletons. The origin of the receptors is a human donor with melanoma.

J is TRBJ2-1 and V is TRBV15, with 10 positions matching TRBD2. In germline, CDR1 is LNHNV, CDR2 YYDKDF (reference sequence). J gave up 4 bases and V 4 bases, and 4 bases lay outside the gene matches. The CDR3 is 15 residues long. Written as DNA, the CDR3 is TGTGCCACCAGCATTAGCGGGGGGTTTTACAATGAGCAGTTCTTC. This encodes CATSISGGFYNEQFF.

The chain employs TRBV4-1 and TRBJ2-7; D is unresolved. The CDR3 is made up of 14 amino acids. CDR1 and CDR2 (germline): MGHRA, YSYEKL. The V and J ends lost 8 bases and 0 bases respectively, with 14 bases between them. In nucleotides, the CDR3 is TGCGCCAGCTCCCAGACACCGAGCTCCTACGAGCAGTACTTC. Translation gives CASSQTPSSYEQYF.

This chain joins TRBV4-1 and TRBJ2-3, with 10 nucleotides matching TRBD2. Losses at the gene ends were 7 bases for V and 3 bases for J; bases not matched to a gene: 10. CDR3 length: 16 residues. Germline V gives CDR1 MGHRA, CDR2 YSYEKL. The CDR3 reads CASTLRVSGGTDTQYF. CDR3 bases: TGCGCCAGCACCCTGCGCGTTAGCGGGGGGACAGATACGCAGTATTTT.

This clone was recorded once. The V call is TRBV5-1, the J call TRBJ2-5; D is possibly TRBD1 (6 bases). The V gene's germline CDR1 is SGHRS and CDR2 YFSETQ. V gave up 1 base and J gave up 5 bases, with 12 bases separating them. CDR3 length equals 14 residues. Here the CDR3 reads CASSLTGSEETQYF. CDR3 sequence (DNA): TGCGCCAGCAGCTTGACAGGGTCCGAGGAGACCCAGTACTTC.

The CDR3 spells CASSPGMDQPQHF. For the CDR3, the DNA is TGTGCCAGCTCGCCAGGAATGGATCAGCCCCAGCATTTT. The V gene is TRBV18, the J gene TRBJ1-5; D is unresolved. CDR3 length: 13 amino acids. Germline CDR1 reads KGHSH; CDR2 reads LQKENI. The V end was cut by 6 bases, the J end by 5 bases, with 11 bases between. Full variable domain (missing parts from reference TRBV18 and TRBJ1-5): NAGVMQNPRHLVRRRGQEARLRCSPMKGHSHVYWYRQLPEEGLKFMVYLQKENIIDESGMPKERFSAEFPKEGPSILRIQQVVRGDSAAYFCASSPGMDQPQHFGDGTRLSIL.

The chain couples TRBV10-2 to TRBJ1-2, with D perhaps TRBD1 (6 bases). Germline CDR1 is WSHSY and CDR2 is SAAADI. V lost 6 bases to trimming and J lost 2 bases, with 25 bases between them. This CDR3 has 18 residues. The CDR3, as DNA: TGCGCCAGCAGCCCATCCCGTGGACAGAACCCACCGAACTATGGCTACACCTTC. This encodes CASSPSRGQNPPNYGYTF.

The rearrangement uses TRBV6-6 and TRBJ2-7, with D perhaps given as TRBD1 or TRBD2 (5 bases each). The germline V gene encodes CDR1 MNHNY and CDR2 SVGAGI (reference sequence). This CDR3 is built from 14 residues. Trimming shortened V by 2 bases and J by 6 bases, and 14 bases separated the two germline ends. The CDR3 DNA reads TGTGCCAGCAGTTACACAGGACGGGGTTCCGAGCAGTACTTC. Protein sequence: CASSYTGRGSEQYF.